This TCR beta chain came from a study of blood T cell repertoires in COVID-19. In the study overall: Sources were T cells, B-cell-depleted T cells, or PBMCs; the material itself was cDNA or gDNA.

Authors' analysis steps: Estimates of nucleated cell counts were drawn from the amplification of reference gene primers. Generated by immunoSEQ multiplex PCR, the TCRdb table keeps only in-frame clones and is missing some. That table furnishes V, J and clone size, whereas the DNA furnished D and trimming. This repertoire shows about 230,000 clones, 65% to 85% found once; its top ten account for approximately 30%. The CDR3 loop spans 15 amino acids. The V gene's germline CDR1 is LGHNA and CDR2 YSLEER. V was cut by 4 bases and J by 0 bases, with 12 bases left in between. The sequencing sample was made of peripheral blood. V is TRBV4-3 and J is TRBJ1-2, with a weak D call TRBD1 (6 bases). The clonotype comes from a man in his forties with acute or convalescent COVID-19. CDR3 nucleotides: TGCGCCAGCAGCCCCCGGGACACCCCTAACTATGGCTACACCTTC. It yields the protein CASSPRDTPNYGYTF.